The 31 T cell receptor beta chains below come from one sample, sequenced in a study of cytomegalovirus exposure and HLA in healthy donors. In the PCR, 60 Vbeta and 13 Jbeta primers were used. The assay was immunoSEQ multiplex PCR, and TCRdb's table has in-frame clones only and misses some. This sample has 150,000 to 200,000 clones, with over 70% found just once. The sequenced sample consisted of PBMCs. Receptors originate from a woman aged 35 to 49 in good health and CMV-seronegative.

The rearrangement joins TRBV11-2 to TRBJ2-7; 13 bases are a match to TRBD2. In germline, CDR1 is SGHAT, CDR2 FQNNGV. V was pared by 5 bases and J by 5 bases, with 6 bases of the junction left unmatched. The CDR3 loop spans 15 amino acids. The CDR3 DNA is TGTGCCAGCAGCCAATGGGGACTAGCGGGAAACGAGCAGTACTTC. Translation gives CASSQWGLAGNEQYF.

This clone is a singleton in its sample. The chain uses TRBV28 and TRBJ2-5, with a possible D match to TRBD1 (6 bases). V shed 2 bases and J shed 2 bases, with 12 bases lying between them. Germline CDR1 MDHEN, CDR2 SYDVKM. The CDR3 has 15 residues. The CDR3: CASSLTGQIQETQYF. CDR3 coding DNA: TGTGCCAGCAGTTTAACTGGACAGATACAAGAGACCCAGTACTTC.

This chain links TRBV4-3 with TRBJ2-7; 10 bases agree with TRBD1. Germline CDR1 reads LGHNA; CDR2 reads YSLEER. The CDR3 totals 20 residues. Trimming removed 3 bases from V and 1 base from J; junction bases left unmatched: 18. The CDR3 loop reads CASSQATPGQGSLRSYEQYF. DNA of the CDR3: TGCGCCAGCAGCCAGGCTACGCCGGGACAGGGGTCACTAAGGTCCTACGAGCAGTACTTC.

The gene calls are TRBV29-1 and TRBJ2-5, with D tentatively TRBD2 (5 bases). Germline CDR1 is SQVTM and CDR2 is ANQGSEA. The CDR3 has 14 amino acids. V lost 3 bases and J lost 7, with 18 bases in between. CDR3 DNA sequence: TGCAGCGTTGAGGGCCCCGGGGAGTATGGGACCCAGTACTTC. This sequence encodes CSVEGPGEYGTQYF. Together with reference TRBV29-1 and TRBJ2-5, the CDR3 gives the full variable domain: SAVISQKPSRDICQRGTSLTIQCQVDSQVTMMFWYRQQPGQSLTLIATANQGSEATYESGFVIDKFPISRPNLTFSTLTVSNMSPEDSSIYLCSVEGPGEYGTQYFGPGTRLLVL.

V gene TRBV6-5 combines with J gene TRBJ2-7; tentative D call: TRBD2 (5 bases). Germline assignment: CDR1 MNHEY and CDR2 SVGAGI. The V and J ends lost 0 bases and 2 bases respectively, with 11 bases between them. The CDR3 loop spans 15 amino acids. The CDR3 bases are TGTGCCAGCAGTTACTCGAGGACTTCCCCCTACGAGCAGTACTTC. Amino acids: CASSYSRTSPYEQYF.

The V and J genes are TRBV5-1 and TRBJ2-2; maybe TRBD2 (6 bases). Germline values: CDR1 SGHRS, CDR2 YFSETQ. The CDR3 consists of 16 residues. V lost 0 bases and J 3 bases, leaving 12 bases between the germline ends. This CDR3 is CASSLAGGTYTGELFF. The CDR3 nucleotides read TGCGCCAGCAGCTTGGCCGGCGGGACCTACACCGGGGAGCTGTTTTTT.

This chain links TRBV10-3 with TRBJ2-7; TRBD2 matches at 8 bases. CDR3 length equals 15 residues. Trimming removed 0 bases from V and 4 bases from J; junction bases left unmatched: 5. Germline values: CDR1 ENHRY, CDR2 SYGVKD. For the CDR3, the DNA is TGTGCCATCAGTGAGTCAACTAGCGGAGTGTACGAGCAGTACTTC. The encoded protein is CAISESTSGVYEQYF.

DNA of the CDR3: TGCGCCAGCCCTGTACTAGCGGGAGGGCCGAGGAATGAGCAGTTCTTC. This codes for CASPVLAGGPRNEQFF. The rearrangement joins TRBV10-1 to TRBJ2-1; 13 nucleotides line up with TRBD2. The CDR3 length is 16 residues. Looked up from germline, CDR1 is WNHNN and CDR2 is SYGVQD (reference sequence). V lost 8 bases to trimming and J lost 7 bases; unmatched junction nucleotides: 11.

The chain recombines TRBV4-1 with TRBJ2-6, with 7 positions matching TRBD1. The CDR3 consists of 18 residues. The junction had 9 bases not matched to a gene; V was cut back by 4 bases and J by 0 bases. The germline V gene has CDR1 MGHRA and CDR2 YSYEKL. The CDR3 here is CASSRRDSSSSGANVLTF. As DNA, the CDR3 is TGCGCCAGCAGCCGACGGGACAGCTCGAGCTCTGGGGCCAACGTCCTGACTTTC.

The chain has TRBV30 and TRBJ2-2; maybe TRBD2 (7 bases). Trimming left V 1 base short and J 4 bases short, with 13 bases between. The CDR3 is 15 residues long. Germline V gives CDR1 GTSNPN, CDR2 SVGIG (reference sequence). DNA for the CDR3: TGTGCCTGGAGTGCAAAGGGGGGGGCCACCGGGGAGCTGTTTTTT. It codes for CAWSAKGGATGELFF.

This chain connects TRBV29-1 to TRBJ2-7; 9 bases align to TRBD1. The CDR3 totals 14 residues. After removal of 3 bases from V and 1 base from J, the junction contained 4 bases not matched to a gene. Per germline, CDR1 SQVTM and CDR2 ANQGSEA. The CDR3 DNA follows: TGCAGCGTTGAGGACGGGACAGGGTCCTACGAGCAGTACTTC. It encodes CSVEDGTGSYEQYF.

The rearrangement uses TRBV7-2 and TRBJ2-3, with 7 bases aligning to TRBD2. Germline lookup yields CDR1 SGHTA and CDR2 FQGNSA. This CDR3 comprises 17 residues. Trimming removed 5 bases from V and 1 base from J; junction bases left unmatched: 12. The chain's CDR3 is CASSRSPSGIGTDTQYF. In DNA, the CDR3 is TGTGCCAGCAGCCGTAGCCCCAGCGGGATAGGCACAGATACGCAGTATTTT. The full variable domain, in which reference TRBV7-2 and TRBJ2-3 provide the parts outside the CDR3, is GAGVSQSPSNKVTEKGKDVELRCDPISGHTALYWYRQSLGQGLEFLIYFQGNSAPDKSGLPSDRFSAERTGGSVSTLTIQRTQQEDSAVYLCASSRSPSGIGTDTQYFGPGTRLTVL.

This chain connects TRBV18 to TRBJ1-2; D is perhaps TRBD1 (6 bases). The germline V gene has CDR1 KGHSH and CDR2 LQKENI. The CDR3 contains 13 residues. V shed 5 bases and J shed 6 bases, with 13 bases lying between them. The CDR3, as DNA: TGTGCCAGCTCAAAAAGGTCAGGGGATGGCTACACCTTC. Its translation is CASSKRSGDGYTF. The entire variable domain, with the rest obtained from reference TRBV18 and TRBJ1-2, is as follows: NAGVMQNPRHLVRRRGQEARLRCSPMKGHSHVYWYRQLPEEGLKFMVYLQKENIIDESGMPKERFSAEFPKEGPSILRIQQVVRGDSAAYFCASSKRSGDGYTFGSGTRLTVV.

CDR3 protein: CASSLSPRTGGNEKLFF. The CDR3 coding sequence is TGTGCCAGCAGCTTAAGCCCCAGGACAGGGGGGAATGAAAAACTGTTTTTT. The gene calls are TRBV7-2 and TRBJ1-4; 10 nucleotides align to TRBD1. Unmatched junction bases numbered 8, after V lost 2 bases and J lost 5 bases. Germline loops: CDR1 SGHTA, CDR2 FQGNSA. This CDR3 region has 17 residues.

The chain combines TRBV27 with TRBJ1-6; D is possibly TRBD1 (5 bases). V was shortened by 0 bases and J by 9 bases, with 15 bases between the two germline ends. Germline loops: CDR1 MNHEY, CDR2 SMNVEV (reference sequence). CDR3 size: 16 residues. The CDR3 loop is CASSLSARGVPSPLHF. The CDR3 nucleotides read TGTGCCAGCAGTTTATCGGCCCGGGGGGTCCCTTCACCCCTCCACTTT.

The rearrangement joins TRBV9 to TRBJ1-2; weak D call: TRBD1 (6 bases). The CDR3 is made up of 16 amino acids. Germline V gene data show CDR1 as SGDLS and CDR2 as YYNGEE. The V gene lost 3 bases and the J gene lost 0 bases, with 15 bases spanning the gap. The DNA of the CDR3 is TGTGCCAGCAGCGCTCCACTGACAGGCACTAACTATGGCTACACCTTC. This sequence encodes CASSAPLTGTNYGYTF.

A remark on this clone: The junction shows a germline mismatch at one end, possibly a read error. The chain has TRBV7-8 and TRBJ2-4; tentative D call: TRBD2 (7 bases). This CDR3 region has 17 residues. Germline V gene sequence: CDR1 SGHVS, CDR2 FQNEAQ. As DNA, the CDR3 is TGTGCCAGCAGCTTAGCGGGGGGGGCGCGGGGCAAAAACAGTCAGTACTTC. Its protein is CASSLAGGARGKNSQYF.

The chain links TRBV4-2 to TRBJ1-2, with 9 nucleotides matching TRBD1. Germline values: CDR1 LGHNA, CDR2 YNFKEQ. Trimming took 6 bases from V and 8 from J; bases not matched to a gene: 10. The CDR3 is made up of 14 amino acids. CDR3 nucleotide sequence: TGTGCCAGCAGACACAGGGGGCGCGAGGAGGGCTACACCTTC. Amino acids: CASRHRGREEGYTF.

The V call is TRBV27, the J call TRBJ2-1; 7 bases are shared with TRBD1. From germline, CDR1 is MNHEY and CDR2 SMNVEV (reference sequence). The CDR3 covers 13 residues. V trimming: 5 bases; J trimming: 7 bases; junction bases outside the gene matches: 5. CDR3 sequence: CASSPDRLNEQFF. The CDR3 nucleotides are TGTGCCAGCAGTCCGGACAGGTTGAATGAGCAGTTCTTC.

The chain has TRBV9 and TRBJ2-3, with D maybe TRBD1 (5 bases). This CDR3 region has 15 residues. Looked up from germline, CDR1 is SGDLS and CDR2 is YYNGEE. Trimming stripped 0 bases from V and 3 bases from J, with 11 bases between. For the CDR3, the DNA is TGTGCCAGCAGCGTAGAAGGGGCAGATACAGATACGCAGTATTTT. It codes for CASSVEGADTDTQYF.

This CDR3 reads CASSPQLGDEKLFF. CDR3 bases: TGTGCCAGCTCACCACAGCTAGGGGATGAAAAACTGTTTTTT. The rearrangement links TRBV18 to TRBJ1-4; possibly TRBD1 for D (5 bases). Germline V gene sequence: CDR1 KGHSH, CDR2 LQKENI. Trimming left V 1 base short and J 6 bases short, with 9 bases between. The length of the CDR3 is 14 residues.

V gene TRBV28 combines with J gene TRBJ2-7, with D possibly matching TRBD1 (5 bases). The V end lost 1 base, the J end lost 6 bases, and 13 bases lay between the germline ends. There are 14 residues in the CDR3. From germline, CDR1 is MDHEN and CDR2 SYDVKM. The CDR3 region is CASSLLGVEREQYF. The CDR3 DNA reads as TGTGCCAGCAGTTTATTAGGGGTGGAACGCGAGCAGTACTTC.

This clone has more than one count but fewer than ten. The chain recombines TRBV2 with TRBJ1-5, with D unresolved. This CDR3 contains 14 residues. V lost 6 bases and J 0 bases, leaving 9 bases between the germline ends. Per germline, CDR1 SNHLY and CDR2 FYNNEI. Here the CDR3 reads CASSRTHSNQPQHF. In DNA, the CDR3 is TGTGCCAGCAGCCGGACTCATAGCAATCAGCCCCAGCATTTT.

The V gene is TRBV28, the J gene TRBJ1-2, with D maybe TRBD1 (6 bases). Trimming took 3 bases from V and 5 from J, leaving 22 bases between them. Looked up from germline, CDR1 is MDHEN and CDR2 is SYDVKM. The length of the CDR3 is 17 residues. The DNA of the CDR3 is TGTGCCAGCAGTTTCTCTAGGGGGAGGCCGGGAGGATATGGCTACACCTTC. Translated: CASSFSRGRPGGYGYTF.

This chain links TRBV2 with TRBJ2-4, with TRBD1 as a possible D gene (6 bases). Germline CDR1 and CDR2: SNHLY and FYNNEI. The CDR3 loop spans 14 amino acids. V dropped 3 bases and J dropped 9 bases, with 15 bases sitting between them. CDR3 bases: TGTGCCAGCAGTGATCCGGGACATGGGGGCATTCAGTACTTC. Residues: CASSDPGHGGIQYF.

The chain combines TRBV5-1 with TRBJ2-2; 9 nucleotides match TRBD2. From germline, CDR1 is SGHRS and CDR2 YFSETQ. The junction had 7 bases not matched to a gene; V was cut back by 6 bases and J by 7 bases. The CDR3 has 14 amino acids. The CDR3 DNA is TGCGCCAGCACGTTAGCGGGGGCGGTCGGGGAGCTGTTTTTT. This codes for CASTLAGAVGELFF.

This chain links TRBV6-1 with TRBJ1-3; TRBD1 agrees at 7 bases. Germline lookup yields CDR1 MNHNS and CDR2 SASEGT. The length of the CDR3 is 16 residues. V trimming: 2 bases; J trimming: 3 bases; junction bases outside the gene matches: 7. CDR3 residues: CASSENSAGGGNTIYF. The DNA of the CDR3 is TGTGCCAGCAGTGAAAATTCGGCAGGGGGTGGAAACACCATATATTTT.

This CDR3 reads CASSLGDRVNEQYF. CDR3 DNA: TGTGCCAGCAGTCTCGGGGACAGGGTCAACGAGCAGTACTTC. V usage is TRBV27 and J usage is TRBJ2-5; TRBD1 matches at 9 bases. The end of the DNA is better explained by TRBJ2-7, so the J call may be wrong. The CDR3 length is 14 residues. Germline V gene lookup returns CDR1 MNHEY and CDR2 SMNVEV (reference sequence).

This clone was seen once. Here the CDR3 DNA reads TGTGCCAGGACTAGCGGGAGGGCCGAGGTCGGTGAGCAGTTCTTC. This sequence encodes CARTSGRAEVGEQFF. The chain uses TRBV2 and TRBJ2-1; 14 nucleotides align to TRBD2. CDR3 length equals 15 residues. Germline CDR1 reads SNHLY; CDR2 reads FYNNEI. The V segment lost 9 bases and the J segment 9 bases; nucleotides outside the gene matches: 10.

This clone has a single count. CDR3: CASSLVGSGMRNEQFF. The DNA of the CDR3 is TGTGCCAGCAGCTTAGTGGGTTCGGGAATGCGAAATGAGCAGTTCTTC. The chain employs TRBV7-2 and TRBJ2-1; D perhaps matches TRBD2 (5 bases). The CDR3 runs 16 residues. V was shortened by 1 base and J by 7 bases, with 17 bases between the two germline ends. Per the germline V gene, CDR1 is SGHTA and CDR2 is FQGNSA.

The CDR3 region is CASRSDMQGWETQYF. CDR3 DNA: TGTGCCAGCAGATCCGATATGCAGGGTTGGGAGACCCAGTACTTC. J is TRBJ2-5 and V is TRBV2; tentatively, D is TRBD1 (5 bases). CDR1 SNHLY and CDR2 FYNNEI come from the germline V gene. Trimming removed 6 bases from V and 5 bases from J, with 19 bases in between. This CDR3 has 15 amino acids. The full variable domain, with the rest looked up from reference TRBV2 and TRBJ2-5, is EPEVTQTPSHQVTQMGQEVILRCVPISNHLYFYWYRQILGQKVEFLVSFYNNEISEKSEIFDDQFSVERPDGSNFTLKIRSTKLEDSAMYFCASRSDMQGWETQYFGPGTRLLVL.